This T cell receptor beta chain was recovered during a study of cytomegalovirus exposure and HLA in healthy donors. About the study: Clustering assigned 81% of the roughly 400 genotyped donors to the Caucasian-associated ancestry cluster. Study results and caveats: Presence/absence comparisons presumed near-even sequencing depth among donors.

Concerning this clone: What it binds is not known.

Researchers ran the PCR with 60 Vbeta and 13 Jbeta primers. Only in-frame clones appear in the TCRdb table, and some are missing; sequencing was by immunoSEQ multiplex PCR. Among 150,000 to 200,000 clones listed, more than 60% were seen once. These donors, healthy bone marrow donors, were studied. Looked up from germline, CDR1 is SGHRS and CDR2 is YFSETQ. Trimming took 5 bases from V and 7 from J; bases not matched to a gene: 7. The CDR3 loop spans 14 amino acids. The sequencing sample was made of PBMCs. The origin of this receptor is a man aged 25-45 years in good health and CMV-seropositive. V is TRBV5-1 and J is TRBJ2-1; TRBD2 matches 9 bases. CDR3 residues: CASRLAGPLNEQFF. CDR3 DNA sequence: TGCGCCAGCAGGCTAGCGGGACCGTTAAATGAGCAGTTCTTC.